This T cell receptor (beta chain) was obtained from a study of a mutant IDH1 vaccine in newly diagnosed glioma. Study summary: It was radiotherapy, temozolomide, or both that patients received previously, with most receiving both.

Time point denoted: week 47, end of study. What each vaccine dose contained was 300 ug of mutant IDH1 20-mer peptide, accompanied by topical imiquimod. There are 16 residues in the CDR3. The germline gives CDR1 MNHEY, CDR2 SMNVEV (reference sequence). Losses at the gene ends were 5 bases for V and 1 base for J; bases not matched to a gene: 5. Some clones are missing from TCRdb's copy, which holds only in-frame ones; the method was immunoSEQ multiplex PCR. The table lists around 61,000 clones, over 70% of them singletons. In its sample, this clone was seen many times. Its antigen is currently unknown. The origin of this receptor is a man aged 45-65 years with glioma. The V gene is TRBV27, the J gene TRBJ2-6; 7 nucleotides match TRBD1. Here the sequenced sample was PBMCs, taken from a glioma patient whose treatment included an IDH1 peptide vaccine. The CDR3 protein is CASSTGEWSGANVLTF. In nucleotides, the CDR3 is TGTGCCAGCAGTACAGGGGAATGGTCTGGGGCCAACGTCCTGACTTTC. Combining the CDR3 with reference TRBV27 and TRBJ2-6 gives the whole variable domain EAQVTQNPRYLITVTGKKLTVTCSQNMNHEYMSWYRQDPGLGLRQIYYSMNVEVTDKGDVPEGYKVSRKEKRNFPLILESPSPNQTSLYFCASSTGEWSGANVLTFGAGSRLTVL.